Each of the 16 T cell receptor beta chains below was sequenced from the same sample in a study of control samples from healthy donors and cancer patients. Using immunoSEQ multiplex PCR, the repertoire was profiled, and TCRdb retains in-frame clones only, with some absent. Here the sample spans roughly 120,000 clones, more than 70% being singletons. Sequences were obtained from blood. The receptors come from a man aged 50-59 years in good health.

The rearrangement links TRBV4-2 to TRBJ2-3; D gene ambiguous. Germline V gene lookup returns CDR1 LGHNA and CDR2 YNFKEQ. The V end was cut by 0 bases, the J end by 1 base, with 11 bases between. The CDR3 length is 16 residues. CDR3 in amino acids: CASSQDPRDGTDTQYF. The CDR3 region has the DNA TGTGCCAGCAGCCAAGATCCAAGGGATGGCACAGATACGCAGTATTTT.

The J gene is TRBJ2-5, the V gene TRBV4-1; 7 positions match TRBD2. This CDR3 contains 19 residues. CDR1 MGHRA and CDR2 YSYEKL come from the germline V gene. Trimming cost V 0 bases and J 5 bases; bases outside gene matches: 18. The CDR3 coding sequence is TGCGCCAGCAGCCAAGAGCCCACTAGCGTAGGTATAAAAGGGGAGACCCAGTACTTC. Translated: CASSQEPTSVGIKGETQYF.

This chain connects TRBV6-5 to TRBJ1-5; D not certain. The V gene's germline CDR1 is MNHEY and CDR2 SVGAGI. Trimming shortened V by 0 bases and J by 7 bases, and 7 bases separated the two germline ends. The CDR3 spans 13 residues. CDR3 sequence reads: CASSYSLQQPQHF. The DNA of the CDR3 is TGTGCCAGCAGTTACTCGCTCCAGCAGCCCCAGCATTTT.

J is TRBJ1-2 and V is TRBV27, with D perhaps matching TRBD1 (5 bases). V was shortened by 10 bases and J by 5 bases, with 17 bases between the two germline ends. The CDR3 is made up of 13 amino acids. Germline V CDR1 and CDR2: MNHEY, SMNVEV (reference sequence). The DNA for the CDR3 is TGTGCCACGAAGCCCGGGGGGTCATATGGCTACACCTTC. It is translated as CATKPGGSYGYTF.

The CDR3 DNA is TGCGCCAGCAGTGAGGTCGGAGGGTCGGCCCACGAGCAGTACTTC. This sequence encodes CASSEVGGSAHEQYF. The rearrangement links TRBV10-1 to TRBJ2-7; possible D gene TRBD2, 6 bases. The CDR3 runs to 15 residues. Germline lookup yields CDR1 WNHNN and CDR2 SYGVQD (reference sequence). V was pared by 2 bases and J by 5 bases, with 16 bases between.

In DNA form, the CDR3 reads TGTGCCAGCAGAAGCCGGGACAGGGTAACTGAAGCTTTCTTT. It specifies CASRSRDRVTEAFF. The rearrangement joins TRBV6-5 to TRBJ1-1, with TRBD1 matching 9 bases. There are 14 residues in the CDR3. V trimming: 6 bases; J trimming: 5 bases; junction bases outside the gene matches: 7. Germline values: CDR1 MNHEY, CDR2 SVGAGI.

As to this clone: The sample has other DNA sequences that encode this CDR3 too. The chain carries TRBV18 and TRBJ2-5, with TRBD1 matching over 8 bases. CDR3 length: 14 residues. Trimming removed 1 base from V and 5 bases from J; junction bases left unmatched: 3. Germline CDR1 KGHSH, CDR2 LQKENI. CDR3 bases: TGTGCCAGCTCACCACTCTCAGGGGGCGAGACCCAGTACTTC. It codes for CASSPLSGGETQYF.

This clone was found a few times. The chain joins TRBV27 to TRBJ1-5, with no clear D. The germline V gene has CDR1 MNHEY and CDR2 SMNVEV (reference sequence). V lost 4 bases and J lost 5, with 6 bases in between. CDR3 length: 12 amino acids. The DNA of the CDR3 is TGTGCCAGCAGTTCAGGTGATCAGCCCCAGCATTTT. This encodes CASSSGDQPQHF.

This chain connects TRBV6-5 to TRBJ1-1, with D perhaps TRBD1 (5 bases). V was trimmed by 0 bases and J by 4 bases, leaving 12 bases between them. From germline, CDR1 is MNHEY and CDR2 SVGAGI. The CDR3 loop spans 15 amino acids. For the CDR3, the DNA is TGTGCCAGCAGTTACTCCCGGGGCCGGAGCACTGAAGCTTTCTTT. Translation gives CASSYSRGRSTEAFF.

J is TRBJ2-7 and V is TRBV10-3; the match to TRBD2 covers 12 bases. V was pared by 10 bases and J by 2 bases, with 3 bases of the junction left unmatched. The CDR3 is 13 amino acids. Germline V gene data show CDR1 as ENHRY and CDR2 as SYGVKD. This chain's CDR3 is CATRTSGAYEQYF. In DNA, the CDR3 is TGTGCCACTAGGACTAGCGGGGCCTACGAGCAGTACTTC.

The chain recombines TRBV18 with TRBJ1-1; a possible D gene is TRBD1 (6 bases). V lost 6 bases and J 0 bases, leaving 14 bases between the germline ends. CDR3 length: 15 amino acids. Germline V gene data show CDR1 as KGHSH and CDR2 as LQKENI. The CDR3 region has the DNA TGTGCCAGCTCCGCCAACAGGGCTATGAACACTGAAGCTTTCTTT. As protein: CASSANRAMNTEAFF.

The CDR3 is CASRRDISGANVLTF. The CDR3 DNA follows: TGTGCCAGCAGGAGGGACATTTCGGGGGCCAACGTCCTGACTTTC. The rearrangement joins TRBV27 to TRBJ2-6, with a possible D match to TRBD1 (6 bases). This CDR3 contains 15 residues. V was clipped by 6 bases and J by 4 bases, with 13 bases between them. Germline CDR1 reads MNHEY; CDR2 reads SMNVEV (reference sequence).

The genes are TRBV30 and TRBJ1-5, with D unclear. The V gene's germline CDR1 is GTSNPN and CDR2 SVGIG (reference sequence). V was pared by 0 bases and J by 12 bases, with 12 bases between. The CDR3 has 12 amino acids. CDR3 in amino acids: CAWSVNRGLQHF. The DNA of the CDR3 is TGTGCCTGGAGTGTAAATCGGGGTCTCCAGCATTTT.

The chain links TRBV30 to TRBJ1-2; D is undetermined. The germline gives CDR1 GTSNPN, CDR2 SVGIG (reference sequence). V lost 0 bases and J lost 5, with 7 bases in between. CDR3 length equals 12 residues. The CDR3: CAWSVPGYGYTF. DNA of the CDR3: TGTGCCTGGAGTGTACCGGGGTATGGCTACACCTTC.

The gene calls are TRBV11-2 and TRBJ1-1, with unresolved D. Looked up from germline, CDR1 is SGHAT and CDR2 is FQNNGV. The CDR3 consists of 14 residues. Trimming took off 2 bases at V and 3 bases at J, with 10 bases between the two ends. The CDR3 region is CASSLWDDDTEAFF. CDR3 DNA sequence: TGTGCCAGCAGCTTATGGGATGATGACACTGAAGCTTTCTTT.

This chain uses TRBV20-1 with TRBJ1-1; D gene uncertain. Trimming stripped 3 bases from V and 1 base from J, with 9 bases between. Germline-derived CDR1 and CDR2 are DFQATT and SNEGSKA (reference sequence). The CDR3 extends over 13 amino acids. CDR3 nucleotide sequence: TGCAGTGCTAGTGGGCAGACGAACACTGAAGCTTTCTTT. It encodes CSASGQTNTEAFF.